This entry concerns a single T cell receptor beta chain. The sample originates from a study of control samples from healthy donors and cancer patients. With V trimmed by 4 bases and J by 1 base, 6 bases remained unmatched. The CDR3 is made up of 15 amino acids. Germline CDR1 reads SGHKS; CDR2 reads YYEKEE (reference sequence). This table comes from immunoSEQ multiplex PCR, and its TCRdb copy is limited to in-frame clones, with some not included. Of 150,000 to 200,000 clones in the sample, 91% were seen once. The sequence came from a woman aged 30 to 39 in good health. The chain is built from TRBV5-5 and TRBJ2-5; 8 nucleotides agree with TRBD1. The sequenced material came from blood. CDR3 in DNA: TGTGCCAGCAGCACCTACGACAGGGGCCAAGAGACCCAGTACTTC. Protein product: CASSTYDRGQETQYF.